This T cell receptor (beta chain) came from a study of T cell responses to AZD1222 COVID-19 vaccine. This clone was detected once. The germline V gene has CDR1 SQVTM and CDR2 ANQGSEA. The CDR3 covers 18 residues. J lost 0 bases, V lost 3 bases, and 6 bases had no gene match. Only in-frame clones appear in the TCRdb table, and some are missing; sequencing was by immunoSEQ multiplex PCR. Of roughly 110,000 clones listed, around nine tenths were seen once; the top ten hold around 20%. The J gene is TRBJ2-1, the V gene TRBV29-1, with 15 bases lining up with TRBD2. The sequencing here drew on peripheral blood, taken on day 0 of AZD1222 vaccination. The receptor comes from an adult in good health. DNA for the CDR3: TGCAGCGTTGATGGGACTAGCGGGGGGTTGAGCTCCTACAATGAGCAGTTCTTC. It codes for CSVDGTSGGLSSYNEQFF.